One and the same sample provided the 17 T cell receptor beta chains below, sequenced in a study of type 1 regulatory T cells. No antigen is known for these receptors. One entry per CDR3 protein, called by TCRdb with MiXCR from the reads. There are under 85,000 distinct CDR3 sequences in the sample; just under 50% occur only once, and about 2% lies in the top ten. Sequencing was done on a sample of cultured non-Tr1 T cells, either the whole culture or a sorted T cell fraction (not recorded which). These receptors all come from a human donor in good health.

The J gene is TRBJ1-3, the V gene TRBV4-1, with 8 positions matching TRBD1. Germline CDR1 and CDR2: MGHRA and YSYEKL. This CDR3 is built from 17 residues. The V segment lost 1 base and the J segment 3 bases; nucleotides outside the gene matches: 8. The CDR3 protein is CASSQVSGQGYGNTIYF. CDR3 DNA: TGCGCCAGCAGCCAAGTCTCCGGACAGGGCTATGGAAACACCATATATTTT.

This clonotype has just a few counts. The chain combines TRBV28 with TRBJ2-7, with a possible D match to TRBD1 (7 bases). V gave up 6 bases and J gave up 2 bases, with 20 bases separating them. The CDR3 sequence is 16 residues long. Germline assignment: CDR1 MDHEN and CDR2 SYDVKM. The CDR3: CASSQYSTGRTYEQYF. CDR3 in DNA: TGTGCCAGCAGCCAGTACTCGACAGGGAGGACCTACGAGCAGTACTTC. Full variable domain (remainder filled in from reference TRBV28 and TRBJ2-7): DVKVTQSSRYLVKRTGEKVFLECVQDMDHENMFWYRQDPGLGLRLIYFSYDVKMKEKGDIPEGYSVSREKKERFSLILESASTNQTSMYLCASSQYSTGRTYEQYFGPGTRLTVT.

This chain joins TRBV27 and TRBJ1-4; D possibly corresponds to TRBD1 (6 bases). There are 15 residues in the CDR3. Germline loops: CDR1 MNHEY, CDR2 SMNVEV (reference sequence). V was cut by 5 bases and J by 8 bases, with 18 bases left in between. The CDR3 sequence: CASSGGGLGGEKLFF. The CDR3 bases are TGTGCCAGCAGTGGCGGGGGCTTAGGGGGGGAAAAACTGTTTTTT. Supplemented by reference TRBV27 and TRBJ1-4, the full variable domain reads EAQVTQNPRYLITVTGKKLTVTCSQNMNHEYMSWYRQDPGLGLRQIYYSMNVEVTDKGDVPEGYKVSRKEKRNFPLILESPSPNQTSLYFCASSGGGLGGEKLFFGSGTQLSVL.

This chain joins TRBV7-2 and TRBJ1-4, with 9 positions matching TRBD1. This CDR3 is 15 amino acids long. The junction had 9 bases not matched to a gene; V was cut back by 5 bases and J by 8 bases. From germline, CDR1 is SGHTA and CDR2 FQGNSA. This CDR3 reads CTSSRTDRGREKLFF. CDR3 in DNA: TGTACCAGCAGCCGCACGGACAGGGGTAGGGAAAAACTGTTTTTT.

This clonotype was seen more than once but under ten times. This chain uses TRBV12-3 or TRBV12-4 with TRBJ2-1; 11 nucleotides line up with TRBD2. The CDR3 spans 16 residues. With V trimmed by 6 bases and J by 6 bases, 10 bases remained unmatched. CDR3 nucleotides: TGTGCCAGCAGCCCTTCCCGACTAGCGGGGATCAATGAGCAGTTCTTC. Protein: CASSPSRLAGINEQFF.

This clonotype has just a few counts. The chain links TRBV12-2 to TRBJ2-1; the D call in the table, TRBD2, was not verified against the DNA. TRBV12-2 has pseudogene status. This CDR3 spans 19 amino acids. In DNA form, the CDR3 reads TGTGCAAGTCGCTTCCCCCTAGCGGGGGACCCCTATTGCCACAATGAGCAGTTCTTC. Translated, it gives CASRFPLAGDPYCHNEQFF.

In its sample, this clonotype was seen once. The chain has TRBV12-3 or TRBV12-4 and TRBJ2-1, with 8 nucleotides matching TRBD2. V shed 4 bases, J shed 9 bases, and the junction held 8 bases outside the gene matches. The CDR3 has 14 amino acids. The CDR3 sequence: CASSSPGGGTEQFF. CDR3 DNA: TGTGCCAGCAGTTCCCCCGGCGGGGGGACTGAGCAGTTCTTC.

This chain joins TRBV6-6 and TRBJ1-2; 11 bases align to TRBD1. This CDR3 contains 16 residues. V trimming: 2 bases; J trimming: 7 bases; junction bases outside the gene matches: 9. Germline V CDR1 and CDR2: MNHNY, SVGAGI (reference sequence). CDR3 sequence reads: CASSYPSRGQGGGYTF. CDR3 DNA sequence: TGTGCCAGCAGTTACCCGAGCAGGGGACAGGGGGGTGGCTACACCTTC.

This clonotype occurred many times. The V call is TRBV4-1, the J call TRBJ2-7, with D possibly TRBD1 on 6 matching bases. The V gene lost 3 bases and the J gene lost 3 bases, with 12 bases spanning the gap. CDR3 length equals 14 residues. The germline CDR1 and CDR2 sequences are MGHRA and YSYEKL. Here the CDR3 reads CASSHRDTGYEQYF. As DNA, the CDR3 is TGCGCCAGCAGCCACCGGGACACCGGCTACGAGCAGTACTTC.

The chain combines TRBV5-1 with TRBJ2-3; D might be TRBD1 (6 bases). V dropped 4 bases and J dropped 2 bases, with 26 bases sitting between them. Germline loops: CDR1 SGHRS, CDR2 YFSETQ. The CDR3 totals 19 residues. For the CDR3, the DNA is TGCGCCAGCAGCCGGGCCGGTGTCAACTCTGGGGGCCCCACAGATACGCAGTATTTT. It yields the protein CASSRAGVNSGGPTDTQYF.

Only a few counts were recorded for this clonotype. The chain carries TRBV20-1 and TRBJ2-1; perhaps TRBD1 as D (6 bases). The CDR3 length is 10 residues. CDR1 and CDR2 from the germline V gene are DFQATT and SNEGSKA (reference sequence). CDR3 nucleotides: TGCAGGGCGAGGGGGAATGAGCAGTTCTTC. Translating gives CRARGNEQFF.

This clonotype was picked up one time. J is TRBJ2-5 and V is TRBV7-9; 7 nucleotides agree with TRBD2. The CDR3 totals 16 residues. Per the germline V gene, CDR1 is SEHNR and CDR2 is FQNEAQ (reference sequence). V lost 3 bases to trimming and J lost 2 bases; unmatched junction nucleotides: 9. The CDR3 spells CASSFWGTGGQETQYF. The CDR3 nucleotides read TGTGCCAGCAGCTTCTGGGGAACGGGGGGTCAAGAGACCCAGTACTTC.

This clonotype was picked up a small number of times. The rearrangement links TRBV21-1 to TRBJ2-7; the table's D call TRBD1 went unverified against the DNA. TRBV21-1 is a pseudogene locus. The CDR3 spans 17 residues. The CDR3 DNA reads as TGTGCCAGCAGCCACTCATCCCTAGGGACGGGCTCCTACGAGCAGTACTTC. Translating gives CASSHSSLGTGSYEQYF.

This chain joins TRBV7-9 and TRBJ2-3; 8 bases are shared with TRBD2. Germline lookup yields CDR1 SEHNR and CDR2 FQNEAQ (reference sequence). CDR3 size: 16 residues. After removal of 1 base from V and 3 bases from J, the junction contained 6 bases not matched to a gene. Here the CDR3 reads CASSLVRGARTDTQYF. DNA for the CDR3: TGTGCCAGCAGCTTAGTGCGGGGGGCGCGGACAGATACGCAGTATTTT.

The rearrangement links TRBV6-2 or TRBV6-3 to TRBJ1-1; D uncertain. Germline V gives CDR1 MNHEY, CDR2 SVGEGT. This CDR3 has 12 residues. V lost 7 bases and J lost 11, with 17 bases in between. The CDR3 coding sequence is TGTGCCAGCAAGGACGGGCCAAGGATCGCTTTCTTT. Translating it yields CASKDGPRIAFF.

This chain links TRBV15 with TRBJ2-2, with 7 bases aligning to TRBD2. The V and J ends lost 7 bases and 5 bases, in that order; junction bases with no gene match: 7. The length of the CDR3 is 14 residues. Germline V gene data show CDR1 as LNHNV and CDR2 as YYDKDF (reference sequence). In nucleotides, the CDR3 is TGTGCCACCAAACGCTTCGGGGGGACCGGGGAGCTGTTTTTT. This sequence encodes CATKRFGGTGELFF.

The chain couples TRBV4-1 to TRBJ2-5; 8 bases align to TRBD1. The CDR3 totals 15 residues. Trimming removed 0 bases from V and 5 bases from J; junction bases left unmatched: 5. CDR1 MGHRA and CDR2 YSYEKL come from the germline V gene. CDR3 amino acids: CASSQEGYRGETQYF. CDR3 nucleotides: TGCGCCAGCAGCCAAGAAGGGTACAGGGGGGAGACCCAGTACTTC.